This TCR beta chain is from a study of identical twins. TCRdb fed the 5' RACE reads into MiXCR, producing one record per CDR3 protein. The sample consists of some 690,000 distinct CDR3 sequences, around 21% of them appearing once. The V end lost 0 bases, the J end lost 4 bases, and 13 bases lay between the germline ends. Germline CDR1 reads MNHEY; CDR2 reads SMNVEV (reference sequence). The CDR3 extends over 15 amino acids. The same sample was also used in a study of T cells expressing NK-cell markers.

Sample: PBMCs. This TCR was recovered from a young woman in good health. The chain couples TRBV27 to TRBJ2-7, with D perhaps TRBD1 (8 bases). The CDR3: CASSLSTGEGYEQYF. The CDR3 DNA follows: TGTGCCAGCAGTTTATCGACAGGGGAGGGGTACGAGCAGTACTTC.